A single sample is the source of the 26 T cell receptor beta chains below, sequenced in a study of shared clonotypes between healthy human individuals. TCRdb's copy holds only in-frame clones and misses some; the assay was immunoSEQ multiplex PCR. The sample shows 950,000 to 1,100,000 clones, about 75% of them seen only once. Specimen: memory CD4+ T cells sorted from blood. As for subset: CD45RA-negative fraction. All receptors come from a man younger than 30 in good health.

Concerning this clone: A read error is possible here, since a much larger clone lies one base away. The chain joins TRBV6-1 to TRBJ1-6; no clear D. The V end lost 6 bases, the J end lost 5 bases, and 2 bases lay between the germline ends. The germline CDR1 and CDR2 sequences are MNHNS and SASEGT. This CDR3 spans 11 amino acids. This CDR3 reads CASRDNSPLHF. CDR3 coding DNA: TGTGCCAGCAGGGATAATTCACCCCTCCACTTT.

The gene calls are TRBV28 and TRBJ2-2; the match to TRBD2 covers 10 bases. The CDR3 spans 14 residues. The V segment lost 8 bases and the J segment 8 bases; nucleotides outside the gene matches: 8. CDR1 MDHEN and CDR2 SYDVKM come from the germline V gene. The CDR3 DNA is TGTGCCAGCGGTCCGGGACTAGCGAGGGGGGAGCTGTTTTTT. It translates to CASGPGLARGELFF.

The DNA of the CDR3 is TGTGCCAGCAGCCCGGCCCGGGAGGAACCCTATACGCAGTATTTT. This encodes CASSPAREEPYTQYF. The V call is TRBV7-2, the J call TRBJ2-3; 7 bases align to TRBD2. The germline V gene has CDR1 SGHTA and CDR2 FQGNSA. V dropped 5 bases and J dropped 7; count of bases not matched to a gene: 12. The CDR3 runs to 15 residues.

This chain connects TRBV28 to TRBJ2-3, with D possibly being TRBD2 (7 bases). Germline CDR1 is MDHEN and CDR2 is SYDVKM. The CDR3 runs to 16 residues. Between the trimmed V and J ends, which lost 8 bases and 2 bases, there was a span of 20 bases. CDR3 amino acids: CASSFPAGAFTDTQYF. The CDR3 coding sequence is TGTGCCAGCTCCTTCCCGGCGGGGGCTTTCACAGATACGCAGTATTTT.

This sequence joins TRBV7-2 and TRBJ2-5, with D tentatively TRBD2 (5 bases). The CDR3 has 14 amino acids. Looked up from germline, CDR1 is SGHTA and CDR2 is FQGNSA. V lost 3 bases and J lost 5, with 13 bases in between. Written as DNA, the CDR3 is TGTGCCAGCAGCTTCCCTAGCAATACGGAGACCCAGTACTTC. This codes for CASSFPSNTETQYF. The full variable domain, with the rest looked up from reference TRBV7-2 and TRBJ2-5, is GAGVSQSPSNKVTEKGKDVELRCDPISGHTALYWYRQSLGQGLEFLIYFQGNSAPDKSGLPSDRFSAERTGGSVSTLTIQRTQQEDSAVYLCASSFPSNTETQYFGPGTRLLVL.

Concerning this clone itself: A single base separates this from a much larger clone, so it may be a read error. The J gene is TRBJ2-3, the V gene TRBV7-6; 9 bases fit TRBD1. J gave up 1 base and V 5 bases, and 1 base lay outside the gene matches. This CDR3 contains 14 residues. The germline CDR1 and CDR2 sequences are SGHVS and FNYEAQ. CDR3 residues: CASSRDRGTDTQYF. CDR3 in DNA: TGTGCCAGCAGCCGGGACAGGGGCACAGATACGCAGTATTTT. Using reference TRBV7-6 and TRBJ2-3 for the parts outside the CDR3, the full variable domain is GAGVSQSPRYKVTKRGQDVALRCDPISGHVSLYWYRQALGQGPEFLTYFNYEAQQDKSGLPNDRFSAERPEGSISTLTIQRTEQRDSAMYRCASSRDRGTDTQYFGPGTRLTVL.

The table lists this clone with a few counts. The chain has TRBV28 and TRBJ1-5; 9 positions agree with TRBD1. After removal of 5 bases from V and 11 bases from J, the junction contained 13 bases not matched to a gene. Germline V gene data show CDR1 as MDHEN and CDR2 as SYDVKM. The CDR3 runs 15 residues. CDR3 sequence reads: CASSQNGQGRKAQHF. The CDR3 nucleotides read TGTGCCAGCAGTCAAAACGGACAGGGGAGAAAGGCCCAGCATTTT.

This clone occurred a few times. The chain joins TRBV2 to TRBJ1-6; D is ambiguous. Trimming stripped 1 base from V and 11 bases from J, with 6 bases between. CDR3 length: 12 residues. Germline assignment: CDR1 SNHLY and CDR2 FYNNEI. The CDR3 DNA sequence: TGTGCCAGCAGTGAAGAAAGAACACCCCTCCACTTT. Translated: CASSEERTPLHF. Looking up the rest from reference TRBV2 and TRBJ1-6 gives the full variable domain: EPEVTQTPSHQVTQMGQEVILRCVPISNHLYFYWYRQILGQKVEFLVSFYNNEISEKSEIFDDQFSVERPDGSNFTLKIRSTKLEDSAMYFCASSEERTPLHFGNGTRLTVT.

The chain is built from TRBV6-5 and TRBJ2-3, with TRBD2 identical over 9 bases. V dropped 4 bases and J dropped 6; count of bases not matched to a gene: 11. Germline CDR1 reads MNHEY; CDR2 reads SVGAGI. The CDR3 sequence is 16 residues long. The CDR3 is CASSLGGSGRIDTQYF. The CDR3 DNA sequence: TGTGCCAGCAGTTTGGGGGGGAGCGGGAGGATTGATACGCAGTATTTT.

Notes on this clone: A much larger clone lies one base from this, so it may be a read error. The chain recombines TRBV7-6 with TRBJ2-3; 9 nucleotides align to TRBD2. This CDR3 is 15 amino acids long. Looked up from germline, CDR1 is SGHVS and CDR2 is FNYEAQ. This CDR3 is CARSLAGASTDTQYF. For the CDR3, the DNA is TGTGCCCGCAGCTTAGCGGGGGCTAGCACAGATACGCAGTATTTT.

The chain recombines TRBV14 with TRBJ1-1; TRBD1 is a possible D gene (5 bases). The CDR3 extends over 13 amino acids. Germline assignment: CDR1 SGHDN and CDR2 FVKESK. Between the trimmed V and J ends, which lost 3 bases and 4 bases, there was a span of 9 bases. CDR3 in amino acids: CASSQATGTEAFF. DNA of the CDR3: TGTGCCAGCAGCCAGGCAACAGGCACTGAAGCTTTCTTT.

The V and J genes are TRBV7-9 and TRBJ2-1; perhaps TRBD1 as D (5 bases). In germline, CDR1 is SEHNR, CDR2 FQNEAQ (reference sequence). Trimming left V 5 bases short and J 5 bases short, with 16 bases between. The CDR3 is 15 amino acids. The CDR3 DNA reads TGTGCCAGCAGCCAGGGCACTCTAGAGAACAATGAGCAGTTCTTC. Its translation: CASSQGTLENNEQFF. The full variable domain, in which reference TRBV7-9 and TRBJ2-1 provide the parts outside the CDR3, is DTGVSQNPRHKITKRGQNVTFRCDPISEHNRLYWYRQTLGQGPEFLTYFQNEAQLEKSRLLSDRFSAERPKGSFSTLEIQRTEQGDSAMYLCASSQGTLENNEQFFGPGTRLTVL.

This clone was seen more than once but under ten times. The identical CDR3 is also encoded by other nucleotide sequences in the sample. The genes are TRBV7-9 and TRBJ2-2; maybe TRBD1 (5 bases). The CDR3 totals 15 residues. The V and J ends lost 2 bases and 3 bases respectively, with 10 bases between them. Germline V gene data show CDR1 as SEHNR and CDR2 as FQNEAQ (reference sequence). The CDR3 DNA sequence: TGTGCCAGCAGCTTACATCAGGGCGACACCGGGGAGCTGTTTTTT. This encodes CASSLHQGDTGELFF.

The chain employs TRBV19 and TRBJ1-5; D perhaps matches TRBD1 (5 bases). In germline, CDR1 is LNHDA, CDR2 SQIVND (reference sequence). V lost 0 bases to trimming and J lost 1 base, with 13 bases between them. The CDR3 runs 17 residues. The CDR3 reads CASSIEGGVGSNQPQHF. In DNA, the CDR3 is TGTGCCAGTAGTATAGAGGGGGGAGTCGGAAGCAATCAGCCCCAGCATTTT.

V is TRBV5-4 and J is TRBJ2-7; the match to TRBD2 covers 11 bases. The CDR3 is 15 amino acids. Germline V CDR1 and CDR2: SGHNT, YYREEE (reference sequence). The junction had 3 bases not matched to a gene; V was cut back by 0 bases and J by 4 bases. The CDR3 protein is CASSLASSGGYEQYF. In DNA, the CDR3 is TGTGCCAGCAGCTTGGCTTCTAGCGGGGGGTACGAGCAGTACTTC.

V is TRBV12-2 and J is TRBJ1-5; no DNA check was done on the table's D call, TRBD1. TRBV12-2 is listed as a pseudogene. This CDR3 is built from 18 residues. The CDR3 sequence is CASRKKDRDPSSNQPQHF. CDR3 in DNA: TGTGCAAGTCGCAAAAAGGACAGGGATCCATCTAGCAATCAGCCCCAGCATTTT.

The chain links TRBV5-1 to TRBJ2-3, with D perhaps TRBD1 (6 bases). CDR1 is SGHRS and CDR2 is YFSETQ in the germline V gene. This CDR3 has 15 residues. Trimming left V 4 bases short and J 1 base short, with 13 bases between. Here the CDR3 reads CASSITGSGTDTQYF. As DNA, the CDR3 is TGCGCCAGCAGCATTACAGGGAGCGGCACAGATACGCAGTATTTT.

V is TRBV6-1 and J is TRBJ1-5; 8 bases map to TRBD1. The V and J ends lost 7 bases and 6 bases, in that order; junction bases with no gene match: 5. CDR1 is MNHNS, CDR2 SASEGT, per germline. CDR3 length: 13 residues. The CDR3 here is CASTPTGAQPQHF. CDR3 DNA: TGTGCCAGCACCCCGACAGGGGCTCAGCCCCAGCATTTT.

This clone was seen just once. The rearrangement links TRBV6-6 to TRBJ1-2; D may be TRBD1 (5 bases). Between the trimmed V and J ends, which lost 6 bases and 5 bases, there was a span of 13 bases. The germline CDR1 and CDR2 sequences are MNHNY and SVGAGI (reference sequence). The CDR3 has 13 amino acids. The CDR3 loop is CASSGGSWYGYTF. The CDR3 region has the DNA TGTGCCAGCAGCGGGGGGAGTTGGTATGGCTACACCTTC.

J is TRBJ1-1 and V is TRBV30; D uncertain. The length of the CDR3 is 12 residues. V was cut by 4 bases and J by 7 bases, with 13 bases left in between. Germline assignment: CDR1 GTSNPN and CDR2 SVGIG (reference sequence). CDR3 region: CAWMTVTSEAFF. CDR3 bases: TGTGCCTGGATGACTGTAACCAGTGAAGCTTTCTTT.

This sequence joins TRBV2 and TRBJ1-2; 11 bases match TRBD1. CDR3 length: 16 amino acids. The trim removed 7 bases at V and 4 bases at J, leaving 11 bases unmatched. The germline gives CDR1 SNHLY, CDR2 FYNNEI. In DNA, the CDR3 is TGTGCCAGCACTGGACAGGGGGCCGCCCCCTCCTATGGCTACACCTTC. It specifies CASTGQGAAPSYGYTF.

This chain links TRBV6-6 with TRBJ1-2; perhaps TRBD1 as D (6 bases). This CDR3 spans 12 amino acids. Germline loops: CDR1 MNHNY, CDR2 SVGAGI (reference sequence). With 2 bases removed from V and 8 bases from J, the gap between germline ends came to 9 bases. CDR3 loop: CASSYGGQGYTF. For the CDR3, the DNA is TGTGCCAGCAGTTACGGGGGACAAGGCTACACCTTC.

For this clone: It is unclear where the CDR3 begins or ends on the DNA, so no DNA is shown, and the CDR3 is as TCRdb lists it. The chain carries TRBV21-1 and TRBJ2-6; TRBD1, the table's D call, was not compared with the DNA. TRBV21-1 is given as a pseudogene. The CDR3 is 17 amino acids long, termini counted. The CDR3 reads CASSKWGQGAGANVLTF.

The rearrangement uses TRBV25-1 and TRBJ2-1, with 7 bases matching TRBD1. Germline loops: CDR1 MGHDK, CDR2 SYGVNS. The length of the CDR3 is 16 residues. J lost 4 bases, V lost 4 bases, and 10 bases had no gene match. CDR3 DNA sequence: TGTGCCAGCAGTGGTAAGGGACAGATCTTATACAATGAGCAGTTCTTC. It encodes CASSGKGQILYNEQFF.

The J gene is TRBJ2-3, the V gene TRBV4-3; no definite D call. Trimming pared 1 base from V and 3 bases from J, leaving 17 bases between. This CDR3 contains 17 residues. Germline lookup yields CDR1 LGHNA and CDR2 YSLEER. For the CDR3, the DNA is TGCGCCAGCAGCCAAGGTTTGCGTTCCCTGGGGACAGATACGCAGTATTTT. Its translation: CASSQGLRSLGTDTQYF.

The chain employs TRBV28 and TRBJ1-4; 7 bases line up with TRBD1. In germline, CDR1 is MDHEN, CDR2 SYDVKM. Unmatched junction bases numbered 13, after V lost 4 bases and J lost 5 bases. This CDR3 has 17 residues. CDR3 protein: CASSSGRGGTANEKLFF. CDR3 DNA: TGTGCCAGCAGTTCCGGCCGGGGTGGGACAGCAAATGAAAAACTGTTTTTT.